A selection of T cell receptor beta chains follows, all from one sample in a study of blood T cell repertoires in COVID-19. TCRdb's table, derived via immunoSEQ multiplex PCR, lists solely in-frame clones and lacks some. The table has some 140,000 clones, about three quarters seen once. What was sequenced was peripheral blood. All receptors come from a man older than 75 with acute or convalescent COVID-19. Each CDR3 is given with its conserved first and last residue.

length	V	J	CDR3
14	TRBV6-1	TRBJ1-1	CASSLDRGRTEAFF
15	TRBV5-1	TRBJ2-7	CASSFTRRAPLEQYF
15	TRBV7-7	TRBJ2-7	CASSLPGGAAYEQYF
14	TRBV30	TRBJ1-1	CAWSVAGYDTEAFF
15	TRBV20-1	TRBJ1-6	CSASFESSYNSPLHF
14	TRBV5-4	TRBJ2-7	CASSLARDSYEQYF
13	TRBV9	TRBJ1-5	CASSAGENQPQHF
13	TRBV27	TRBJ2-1	CASSLRGRNEQFF
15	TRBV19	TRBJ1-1	CASSLRQGAGTEAFF
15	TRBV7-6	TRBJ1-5	CASSRQGGRNQPQHF
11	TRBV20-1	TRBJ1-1	CSALKNTEAFF
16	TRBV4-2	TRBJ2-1	CASSQEGLAAYNEQFF
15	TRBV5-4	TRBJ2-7	CASSSPGQGSSEQYF
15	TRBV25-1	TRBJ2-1	CASSEYGGSYNEQFF
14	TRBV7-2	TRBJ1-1	CASSLQGGKTEAFF
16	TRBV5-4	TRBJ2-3	CASSPWTSGGPNTQYF
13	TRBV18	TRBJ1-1	CASSQLISGDAFF
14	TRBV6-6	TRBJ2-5	CASRKRTAQETQYF
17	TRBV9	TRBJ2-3	CASSVTLAGGGTDTQYF
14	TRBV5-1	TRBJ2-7	CASSLTGSPLEQYF
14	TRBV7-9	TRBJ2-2	CASSQPGSTGELFF
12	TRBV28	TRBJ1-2	CASSSTARGYTF
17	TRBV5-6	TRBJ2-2	CASSVSVGFFNTGELFF
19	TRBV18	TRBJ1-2	CASSRGQVGHIAFNYGYTF
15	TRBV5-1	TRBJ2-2	CASSLGLASTGELFF
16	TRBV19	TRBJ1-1	CASSEQTGGAGTEAFF
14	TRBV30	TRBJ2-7	CAWSVGGGHYEQYF
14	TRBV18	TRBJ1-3	CASSRQGSGNTIYF
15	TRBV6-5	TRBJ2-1	CASSSPGQGAGEQFF
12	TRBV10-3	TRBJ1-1	CAISGSNTEAFF
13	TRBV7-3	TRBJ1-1	CASSFHRNTEAFF
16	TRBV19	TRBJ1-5	CASSIRSGGSNQPQHF
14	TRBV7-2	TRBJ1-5	CASSLTGQNQPQHF